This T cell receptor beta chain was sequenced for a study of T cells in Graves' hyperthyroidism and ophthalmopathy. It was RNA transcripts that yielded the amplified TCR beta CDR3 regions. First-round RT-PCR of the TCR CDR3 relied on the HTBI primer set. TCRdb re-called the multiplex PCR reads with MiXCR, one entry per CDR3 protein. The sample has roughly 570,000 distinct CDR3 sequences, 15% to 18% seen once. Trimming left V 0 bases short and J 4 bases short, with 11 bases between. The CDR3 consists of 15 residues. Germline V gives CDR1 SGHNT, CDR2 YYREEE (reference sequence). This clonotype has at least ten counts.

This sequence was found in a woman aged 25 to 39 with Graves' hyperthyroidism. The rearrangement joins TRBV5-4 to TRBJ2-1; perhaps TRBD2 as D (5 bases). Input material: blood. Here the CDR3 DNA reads TGTGCCAGCAGCTTGGTGGGCGGGCCGTACAATGAGCAGTTCTTC. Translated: CASSLVGGPYNEQFF.